The 23 T cell receptor beta chains in this list originate from one sample, sequenced in a study of OX40 agonist ivuxolimab in advanced cancers. Assay: immunoSEQ multiplex PCR; the TCRdb copy retains only in-frame clones and omits some. The sample holds roughly 110,000 clones, about nine tenths seen once. Specimen: CD4+ or CD8+ T cells sorted from blood, collected in a trial of the OX40 agonist ivuxolimab. The receptors come from an adult with an advanced solid tumor such as melanoma, head and neck, liver or kidney cancer.

The chain couples TRBV7-8 to TRBJ1-3; 8 bases fit TRBD1. The germline V gene encodes CDR1 SGHVS and CDR2 FQNEAQ. The CDR3 consists of 16 residues. J was trimmed by 8 bases and V by 5 bases; bases with no gene match: 14. CDR3 coding DNA: TGTGCCAGCAGCCATGGCCGACAGGGGCAGGTGGACACCATATATTTT. Its protein is CASSHGRQGQVDTIYF.

The chain carries TRBV5-4 and TRBJ2-7, with a tentative D call TRBD2 (7 bases). V dropped 3 bases and J dropped 9 bases, with 19 bases sitting between them. The CDR3 runs 14 residues. Germline values: CDR1 SGHNT, CDR2 YYREEE (reference sequence). This CDR3 reads CASSSPGGLGGQYF. The DNA for the CDR3 is TGTGCCAGCAGCTCCCCCGGGGGGCTCGGAGGGCAGTACTTC.

The rearrangement links TRBV7-9 to TRBJ2-1, with D unresolved. The CDR3 covers 15 residues. Germline lookup yields CDR1 SEHNR and CDR2 FQNEAQ (reference sequence). Trimming left V 5 bases short and J 1 base short, with 12 bases between. Here the CDR3 DNA reads TGTGCCAGCAGCATCAGACCTCCGTCCTACAATGAGCAGTTCTTC. As protein: CASSIRPPSYNEQFF.

The chain links TRBV4-1 to TRBJ1-1; 12 bases align to TRBD1. The length of the CDR3 is 18 residues. Unmatched junction bases numbered 6, after V lost 1 base and J lost 0 bases. CDR1 and CDR2 from the germline V gene are MGHRA and YSYEKL. The CDR3 reads CASSQGRGQGAMNTEAFF. In nucleotides, the CDR3 is TGCGCCAGCAGCCAAGGTCGGGGACAGGGGGCGATGAACACTGAAGCTTTCTTT.

The rearrangement links TRBV29-1 to TRBJ1-2; D unresolved. Deletions cut 0 bases from V and 3 bases from J, with 11 bases between. Germline lookup yields CDR1 SQVTM and CDR2 ANQGSEA. The CDR3 has 14 amino acids. The CDR3 bases are TGCAGCGTTGAAGATTGGCGGGGTCACTATGGCTACACCTTC. Protein sequence: CSVEDWRGHYGYTF.

The DNA of the CDR3 is TGTGCCAGCAGTTCCCCAGGCGGGGGAGTATTCTACGAGCAGTACTTC. This sequence encodes CASSSPGGGVFYEQYF. The chain joins TRBV28 to TRBJ2-7, with 7 bases aligning to TRBD2. Per germline, CDR1 MDHEN and CDR2 SYDVKM. The CDR3 covers 16 residues. J was trimmed by 3 bases and V by 4 bases; bases with no gene match: 12.

To note about this clone: A read error may account for a junction end that differs from germline. The CDR3 reads CASSPGTTNFF. The DNA of the CDR3 is TGTGCCAGCAGTCCCGGGACTACGAATTTCTTC. V and J are TRBV7-8 and TRBJ2-7; the match to TRBD2 covers 7 bases. Germline-derived CDR1 and CDR2 are SGHVS and FQNEAQ. This CDR3 has 11 residues. Using reference TRBV7-8 and TRBJ2-7 for the parts outside the CDR3, the full variable domain is GAGVSQSPRYKVAKRGQDVALRCDPISGHVSLFWYQQALGQGPEFLTYFQNEAQLDKSGLPSDRFFAERPEGSVSTLKIQRTQQEDSAVYLCASSPGTTNFFGPGTRLTVT.

This clone was seen just once. The genes are TRBV6-5 and TRBJ1-1; weak D call: TRBD1 (6 bases). V lost 6 bases, J lost 4 bases, and 15 bases lay in between. Germline CDR1 reads MNHEY; CDR2 reads SVGAGI. The CDR3 is 14 amino acids. CDR3: CASRTGLRLTEAFF. The DNA of the CDR3 is TGTGCCAGCAGAACAGGGCTAAGGCTCACTGAAGCTTTCTTT.

This clone showed up just once. This rearrangement joins TRBV5-8 to TRBJ2-5; D is perhaps TRBD1 (5 bases). The CDR3 sequence is 15 residues long. Trimming took 4 bases from V and 1 from J, leaving 14 bases between them. In germline, CDR1 is SGHTS, CDR2 YDEGEE. This CDR3 reads CASSRGSGVQETQYF. The DNA of the CDR3 is TGTGCCAGCAGCAGGGGCTCTGGGGTCCAAGAGACCCAGTACTTC.

V and J are TRBV19 and TRBJ1-5, with 8 nucleotides matching TRBD1. J lost 2 bases, V lost 7 bases, and 7 bases had no gene match. CDR3 length: 15 residues. Germline CDR1 and CDR2: LNHDA and SQIVND (reference sequence). As DNA, the CDR3 is TGTGCCAGTAACAACCAGGGGGCAGGCAATCAGCCCCAGCATTTT. It specifies CASNNQGAGNQPQHF.

This clone is a singleton in its sample. The chain links TRBV7-7 to TRBJ2-5, with D perhaps given as TRBD1 or TRBD2 (7 bases each). Trimming left V 5 bases short and J 4 bases short, with 14 bases between. This CDR3 region has 14 residues. Per the germline V gene, CDR1 is SSHAT and CDR2 is FNYEAQ (reference sequence). The CDR3 DNA reads TGTGCCAGCAGCCAGGGGGGGGGCCCAGAGACCCAGTACTTC. This sequence encodes CASSQGGGPETQYF. The entire variable domain, with the rest obtained from reference TRBV7-7 and TRBJ2-5, is as follows: GAGVSQSPRYKVTKRGQDVTLRCDPISSHATLYWYQQALGQGPEFLTYFNYEAQPDKSGLPSDRFSAERPEGSISTLTIQRTEQRDSAMYRCASSQGGGPETQYFGPGTRLLVL.

This clone was seen only a few times. The chain carries TRBV27 and TRBJ1-4; D gene uncertain. This CDR3 region has 13 residues. CDR1 and CDR2 from the germline V gene are MNHEY and SMNVEV (reference sequence). V was trimmed by 5 bases and J by 8 bases, leaving 12 bases between them. CDR3 nucleotides: TGTGCCAGCAGTGGGCGTTCTCAAGAAAAACTGTTTTTT. It encodes CASSGRSQEKLFF.

This clone was detected once. V and J are TRBV30 and TRBJ1-1; D is uncertain. The V and J ends lost 5 bases and 1 base respectively, with 11 bases between them. The CDR3 spans 13 residues. Germline values: CDR1 GTSNPN, CDR2 SVGIG (reference sequence). The CDR3 sequence is CAWGSEGNTEAFF. Written as DNA, the CDR3 is TGTGCCTGGGGGTCGGAGGGGAACACTGAAGCTTTCTTT.

The chain combines TRBV28 with TRBJ1-2; possibly TRBD1 for D (5 bases). The CDR3 has 12 residues. CDR1 is MDHEN and CDR2 is SYDVKM in the germline V gene. Trimming took off 6 bases at V and 4 bases at J, with 9 bases between the two ends. The DNA of the CDR3 is TGTGCCAGCAGACTCGGGGGCTATGGCTACACCTTC. This sequence encodes CASRLGGYGYTF.

In its sample, this clone was seen once. The chain couples TRBV7-9 to TRBJ1-6; D possibly corresponds to TRBD1 (5 bases). The CDR3 sequence is 17 residues long. Germline V gene sequence: CDR1 SEHNR, CDR2 FQNEAQ (reference sequence). V lost 3 bases and J 6 bases, leaving 18 bases between the germline ends. The CDR3 DNA follows: TGTGCCAGCAGCTTCGACATCCGGGACGTTTTTAATTCACCCCTCCACTTT. It translates to CASSFDIRDVFNSPLHF. Filled out from reference TRBV7-9 and TRBJ1-6, the complete variable domain reads DTGVSQNPRHKITKRGQNVTFRCDPISEHNRLYWYRQTLGQGPEFLTYFQNEAQLEKSRLLSDRFSAERPKGSFSTLEIQRTEQGDSAMYLCASSFDIRDVFNSPLHFGNGTRLTVT.

The chain recombines TRBV7-2 with TRBJ2-1; D may be TRBD1 (6 bases). V was shortened by 5 bases and J by 4 bases, with 15 bases between the two germline ends. The CDR3 contains 15 residues. Germline V gives CDR1 SGHTA, CDR2 FQGNSA. The CDR3 loop is CASSPSQGRYNEQFF. CDR3 bases: TGTGCCAGCAGCCCGTCCCAGGGGCGTTACAATGAGCAGTTCTTC.

This sequence joins TRBV11-2 and TRBJ1-2; D remains unclear. The CDR3 spans 14 residues. With 5 bases removed from V and 3 bases from J, the gap between germline ends came to 13 bases. Germline V gene data show CDR1 as SGHAT and CDR2 as FQNNGV. The DNA of the CDR3 is TGTGCCAGCAGCGGCCGACGGAACTACTATGGCTACACCTTC. This codes for CASSGRRNYYGYTF.

The chain couples TRBV6-1 to TRBJ1-1; D possibly corresponds to TRBD1 (5 bases). This CDR3 has 14 amino acids. Per germline, CDR1 MNHNS and CDR2 SASEGT. With 6 bases removed from V and 1 base from J, the gap between germline ends came to 12 bases. The CDR3 protein is CASRKAGGNTEAFF. DNA of the CDR3: TGTGCCAGCAGAAAAGCCGGGGGGAACACTGAAGCTTTCTTT.

The genes are TRBV5-4 and TRBJ2-1; D perhaps matches TRBD1 (5 bases). V lost 4 bases to trimming and J lost 2 bases, with 19 bases between them. The CDR3 length is 17 residues. The germline CDR1 and CDR2 sequences are SGHNT and YYREEE (reference sequence). The CDR3 is CASSTSQGLGTYNEQFF. The DNA of the CDR3 is TGTGCCAGCAGCACGTCCCAGGGTTTGGGGACCTACAATGAGCAGTTCTTC.

The chain carries TRBV27 and TRBJ2-7; the match to TRBD1 covers 8 bases. With 10 bases clipped from V and 0 bases from J, the junction kept 11 bases outside the gene matches. The CDR3 is made up of 15 amino acids. Germline loops: CDR1 MNHEY, CDR2 SMNVEV (reference sequence). CDR3 nucleotide sequence: TGTGCCACCGCCTTGGGACAGGCGAGCTCCTACGAGCAGTACTTC. This codes for CATALGQASSYEQYF.

This clone was found many times. The chain combines TRBV2 with TRBJ1-6; no definite D call. This CDR3 is 16 amino acids long. Germline V CDR1 and CDR2: SNHLY, FYNNEI. V was clipped by 7 bases and J by 9 bases, with 22 bases between them. Written as DNA, the CDR3 is TGTGCCAGCAATTCGGACGTTTTTTCGGGGAGTTCACCCCTCCACTTT. Translation gives CASNSDVFSGSSPLHF.

The V call is TRBV15, the J call TRBJ2-7; 8 positions agree with TRBD1. This CDR3 region has 13 residues. Trimming cost V 4 bases and J 6 bases; bases outside gene matches: 5. The germline V gene encodes CDR1 LNHNV and CDR2 YYDKDF (reference sequence). CDR3 nucleotides: TGTGCCACCAGCAAGACAGGGGCGGGCGAGCAGTACTTC. This translates into CATSKTGAGEQYF.

The V call is TRBV7-2, the J call TRBJ2-3; D may correspond to TRBD1 or TRBD2 (5 bases each). The V end was cut by 0 bases, the J end by 7 bases, with 8 bases between. The germline gives CDR1 SGHTA, CDR2 FQGNSA. CDR3 length equals 13 residues. CDR3 bases: TGTGCCAGCAGCTTAGCGGGGACGAATACGCAGTATTTT. It yields the protein CASSLAGTNTQYF.